This T cell receptor beta chain derives from a study of identical twins. Via MiXCR, TCRdb re-called the 5' RACE reads, giving one row per CDR3 protein. This table holds about 890,000 distinct CDR3 sequences, about 12% found once. All of the donors were Caucasians in good health. As for this clonotype: Its cognate antigen is unknown.

Broader study findings: Twins showed weaker excess sharing in their beta out-of-frame sequences. Compared with models, monozygotic twins showed more out-of-frame TCR alpha sharing.

The CDR3 totals 13 residues. V lost 6 bases, J lost 3 bases, and 11 bases lay in between. The germline gives CDR1 MDHEN, CDR2 SYDVKM. The same sample was also studied in work on yellow fever vaccine responses in identical twins.

Sequenced sample: PBMCs. The sequence was obtained from a woman under 30 in good health. This chain uses TRBV28 with TRBJ2-5; no clear D gene. The CDR3 DNA is TGTGCCAGCAGCACCCGCAAAAAAGAGACCCAGTACTTC. Translated: CASSTRKKETQYF.